This TCR beta chain originates from a study of shared clonotypes between healthy human individuals. Study-level findings and limits: Lower generation probabilities were found for non-shared clonotypes than for those shared by all four donors. Blood was the sole source, and tissue repertoires probably differ.

Cells designated naive CD8 were CD45RO-negative and were positively selected for CCR7, with terminally differentiated effector memory CD45RA+ cells excluded. The study drew all its donors from Caucasian adults living in Nashville, Tennessee. The CDR3 is 13 residues long. Germline CDR1 and CDR2: SGHAT and FQNNGV. Trimming pared 3 bases from V and 5 bases from J, leaving 8 bases between. To note about this clone: What it binds is unknown.

Over several immunoSEQ plates, each subset's genomic DNA was distributed in even portions. Data came from immunoSEQ multiplex PCR; TCRdb stores just in-frame clones and leaves some out. Counted here are about 2 million clones, about 94% occurring once; the ten biggest clones make up under 1.5%. Sequencing used naive CD8+ T cells sorted from blood. This chain joins TRBV11-2 and TRBJ2-1; D ambiguous. The sequence was obtained from a man between 18 and 29 years old in good health. The CDR3 loop reads CASSFSVDNEQFF. The CDR3 DNA reads TGTGCCAGCAGCTTTTCTGTGGACAATGAGCAGTTCTTC.